The 2 T cell receptor beta chains presented below share a single source sample, sequenced in a study of T cell repertoires in cytomegalovirus infection. MiXCR was run by TCRdb on the reads, yielding one entry per CDR3 protein. The sample contains about 190,000 distinct CDR3 sequences, 28% of which appear only once. The sequencing sample was made of PBMCs. Receptor source: a human donor in good health (CMV status not recorded). Some clones in this sample may be carry-over from other donors' samples.

This clonotype was counted a few times. The chain has TRBV7-2 and TRBJ1-2; D call uncertain. Trimming shortened V by 1 base and J by 6 bases, and 9 bases separated the two germline ends. Looked up from germline, CDR1 is SGHTA and CDR2 is FQGNSA. This CDR3 region has 13 residues. CDR3 nucleotide sequence: TGTGCCAGCAGCTTAGTGGTGACTAATGGCTACACCTTC. Encoded protein: CASSLVVTNGYTF.

The CDR3 region is CASSPSGRATEAFF. As DNA, the CDR3 is TGTGCCAGCAGCCCGTCAGGCAGGGCCACTGAAGCTTTCTTT. This chain links TRBV7-4 with TRBJ1-1; TRBD1 is a possible D gene (5 bases). V lost 5 bases to trimming and J lost 4 bases, with 14 bases between them. The CDR3 sequence is 14 residues long. Germline values: CDR1 SGHVT, CDR2 SQSDAQ. The full variable domain, completed using reference TRBV7-4 and TRBJ1-1, is GAGVSQSPRYKVAKRGRDVALRCDSISGHVTLYWYRQTLGQGSEVLTYSQSDAQRDKSGRPSGRFSAERPERSVSTLKIQRTEQGDSAVYLCASSPSGRATEAFFGQGTRLTVV.